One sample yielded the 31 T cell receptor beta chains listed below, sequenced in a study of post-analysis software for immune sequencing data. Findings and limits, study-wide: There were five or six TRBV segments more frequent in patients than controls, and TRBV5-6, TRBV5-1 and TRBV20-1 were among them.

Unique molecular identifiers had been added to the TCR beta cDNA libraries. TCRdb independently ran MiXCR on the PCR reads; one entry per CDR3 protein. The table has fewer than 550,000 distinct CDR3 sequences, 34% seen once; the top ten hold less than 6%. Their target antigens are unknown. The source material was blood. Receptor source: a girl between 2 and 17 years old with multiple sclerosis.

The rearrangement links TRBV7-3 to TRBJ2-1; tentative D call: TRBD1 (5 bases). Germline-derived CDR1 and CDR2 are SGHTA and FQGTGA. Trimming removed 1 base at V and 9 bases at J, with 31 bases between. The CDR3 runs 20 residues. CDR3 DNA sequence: TGTGCCAGCAGCTTAAGAGGAGTGGGTGGTACAGGACCACTTTCGGGTGAGCAGTTCTTC. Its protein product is CASSLRGVGGTGPLSGEQFF.

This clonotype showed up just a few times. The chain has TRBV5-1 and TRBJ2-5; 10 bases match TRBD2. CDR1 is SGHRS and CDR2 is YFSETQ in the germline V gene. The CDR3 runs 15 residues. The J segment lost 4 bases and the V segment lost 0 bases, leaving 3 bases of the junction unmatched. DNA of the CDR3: TGCGCCAGCAGCTTGGCCGGACTAGCGGTAGAGACCCAGTACTTC. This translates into CASSLAGLAVETQYF.

DNA of the CDR3: TGTGCCAGCGGTCAAGCCTACAATGAGCAGTTCTTC. It specifies CASGQAYNEQFF. The chain carries TRBV9 and TRBJ2-1; D gene uncertain. Germline CDR1 SGDLS, CDR2 YYNGEE. The CDR3 contains 12 residues. V gave up 7 bases and J gave up 2 bases, with 7 bases separating them.

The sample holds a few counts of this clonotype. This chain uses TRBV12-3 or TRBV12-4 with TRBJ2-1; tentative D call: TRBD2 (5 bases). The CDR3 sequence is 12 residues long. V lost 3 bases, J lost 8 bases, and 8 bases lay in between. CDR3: CASSFTGYEQFF. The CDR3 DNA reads TGTGCCAGCAGTTTTACGGGGTATGAGCAGTTCTTC.

CDR3: CASRALAGGYNEQFF. DNA for the CDR3: TGTGCCAGCAGGGCCTTGGCGGGGGGTTACAATGAGCAGTTCTTC. The V and J genes are TRBV11-1 and TRBJ2-1; 8 nucleotides line up with TRBD2. The CDR3 loop spans 15 amino acids. V lost 6 bases and J lost 4; bases outside the gene matches: 8. In germline, CDR1 is SGHAT, CDR2 FQDESV (reference sequence).

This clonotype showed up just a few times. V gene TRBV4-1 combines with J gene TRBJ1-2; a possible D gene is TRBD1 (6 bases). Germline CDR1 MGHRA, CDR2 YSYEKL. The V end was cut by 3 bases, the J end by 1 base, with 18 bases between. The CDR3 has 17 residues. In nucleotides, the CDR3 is TGCGCCAGCAGCCAGACTCTCCGGGACACCTTTAACTATGGCTACACCTTC. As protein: CASSQTLRDTFNYGYTF.

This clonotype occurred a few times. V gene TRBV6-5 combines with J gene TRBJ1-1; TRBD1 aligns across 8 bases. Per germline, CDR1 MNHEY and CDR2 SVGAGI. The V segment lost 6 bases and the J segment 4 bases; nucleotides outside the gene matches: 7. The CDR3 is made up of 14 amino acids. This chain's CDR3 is CASRPGQGVTEAFF. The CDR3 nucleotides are TGTGCCAGCAGACCCGGACAGGGCGTCACTGAAGCTTTCTTT.

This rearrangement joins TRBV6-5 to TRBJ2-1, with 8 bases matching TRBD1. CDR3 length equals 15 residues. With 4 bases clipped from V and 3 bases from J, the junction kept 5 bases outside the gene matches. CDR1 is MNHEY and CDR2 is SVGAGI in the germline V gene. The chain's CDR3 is CASSSPTGGYNEQFF. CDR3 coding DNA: TGTGCCAGCAGTTCCCCTACAGGGGGCTACAATGAGCAGTTCTTC.

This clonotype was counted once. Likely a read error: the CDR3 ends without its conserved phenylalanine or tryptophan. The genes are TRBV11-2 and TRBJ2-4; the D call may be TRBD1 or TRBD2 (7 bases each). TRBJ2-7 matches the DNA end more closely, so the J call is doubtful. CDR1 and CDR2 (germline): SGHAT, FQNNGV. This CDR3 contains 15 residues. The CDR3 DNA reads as TGTGCCAGCAGCTTAGCGGGGGGACAGAACTACGAGCAGTACTTA. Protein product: CASSLAGGQNYEQYL.

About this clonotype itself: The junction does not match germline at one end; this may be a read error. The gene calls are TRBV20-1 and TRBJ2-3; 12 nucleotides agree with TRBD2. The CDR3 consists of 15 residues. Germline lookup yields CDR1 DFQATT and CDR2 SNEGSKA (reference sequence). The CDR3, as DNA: TGCAGTGCTGGGCTAGCGGGGGGGCCGGCAGATGCGCAGTATTTT. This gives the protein CSAGLAGGPADAQYF.

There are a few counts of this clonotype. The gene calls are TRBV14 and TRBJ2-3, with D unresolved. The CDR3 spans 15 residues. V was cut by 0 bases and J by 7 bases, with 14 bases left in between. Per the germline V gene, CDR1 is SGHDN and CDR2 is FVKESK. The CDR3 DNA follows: TGTGCCAGCAGCCAAGATAACCTGATTCATCATACGCAGTATTTT. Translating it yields CASSQDNLIHHTQYF.

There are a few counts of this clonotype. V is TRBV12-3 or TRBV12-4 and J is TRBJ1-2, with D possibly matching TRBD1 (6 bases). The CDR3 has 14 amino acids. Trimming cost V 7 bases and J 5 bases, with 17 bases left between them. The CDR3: CASTWGARGYGYTF. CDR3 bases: TGTGCCAGCACCTGGGGGGCCCGTGGGTATGGCTACACCTTC.

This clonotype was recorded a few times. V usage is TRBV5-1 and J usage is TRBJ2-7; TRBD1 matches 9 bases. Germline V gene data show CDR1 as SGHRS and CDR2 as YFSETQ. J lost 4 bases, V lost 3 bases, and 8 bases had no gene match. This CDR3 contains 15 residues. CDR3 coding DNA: TGCGCCAGCAGCTCCCAACAGGGGGCACCTTACGAGCAGTACTTC. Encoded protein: CASSSQQGAPYEQYF.

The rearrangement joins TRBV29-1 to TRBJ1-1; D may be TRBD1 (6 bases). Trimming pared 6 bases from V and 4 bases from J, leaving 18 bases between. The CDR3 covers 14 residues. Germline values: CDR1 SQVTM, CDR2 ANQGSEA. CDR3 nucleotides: TGCAGCGTGGGGGGGCCTTACGGGGGCACTGAAGCTTTCTTT. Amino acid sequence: CSVGGPYGGTEAFF.

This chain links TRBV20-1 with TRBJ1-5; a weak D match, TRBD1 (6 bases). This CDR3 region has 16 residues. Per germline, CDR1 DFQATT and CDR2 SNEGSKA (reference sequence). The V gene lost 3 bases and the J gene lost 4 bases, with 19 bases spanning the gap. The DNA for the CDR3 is TGCAGTGCTAGGACTTCTTTGGGACACCAGAATCAGCCCCAGCATTTT. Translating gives CSARTSLGHQNQPQHF.

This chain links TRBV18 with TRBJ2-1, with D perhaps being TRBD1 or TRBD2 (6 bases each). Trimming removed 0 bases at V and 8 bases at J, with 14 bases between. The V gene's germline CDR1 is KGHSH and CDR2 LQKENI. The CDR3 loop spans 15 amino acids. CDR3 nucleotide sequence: TGTGCCAGCTCACCACCGGGGGGCTGGAGGGATGAGCAGTTCTTC. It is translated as CASSPPGGWRDEQFF.

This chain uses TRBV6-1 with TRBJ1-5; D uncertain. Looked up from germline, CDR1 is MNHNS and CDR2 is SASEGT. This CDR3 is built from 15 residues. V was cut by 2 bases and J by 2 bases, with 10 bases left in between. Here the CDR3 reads CASSEHPRGNQPQHF. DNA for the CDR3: TGTGCCAGCAGTGAACACCCCCGGGGCAATCAGCCCCAGCATTTT.

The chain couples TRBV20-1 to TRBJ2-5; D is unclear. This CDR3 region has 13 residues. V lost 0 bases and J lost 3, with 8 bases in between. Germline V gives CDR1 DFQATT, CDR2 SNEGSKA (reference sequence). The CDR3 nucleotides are TGCAGTGCTAGAGATTGGCTGGAAGAGACCCAGTACTTC. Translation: CSARDWLEETQYF.

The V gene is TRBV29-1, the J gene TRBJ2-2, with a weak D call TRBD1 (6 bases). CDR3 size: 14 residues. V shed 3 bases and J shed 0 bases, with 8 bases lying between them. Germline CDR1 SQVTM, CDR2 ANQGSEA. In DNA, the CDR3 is TGCAGCGTTGATGAGGGGGCGAACACCGGGGAGCTGTTTTTT. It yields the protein CSVDEGANTGELFF.

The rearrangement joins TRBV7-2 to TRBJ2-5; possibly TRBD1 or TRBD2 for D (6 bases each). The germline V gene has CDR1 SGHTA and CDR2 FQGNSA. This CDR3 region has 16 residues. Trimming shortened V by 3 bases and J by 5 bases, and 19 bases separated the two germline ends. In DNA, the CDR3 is TGTGCCAGCAGCTTTGACGCGGGTACAGGGAGGGAGACCCAGTACTTC. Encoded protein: CASSFDAGTGRETQYF. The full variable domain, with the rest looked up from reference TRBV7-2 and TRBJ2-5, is GAGVSQSPSNKVTEKGKDVELRCDPISGHTALYWYRQSLGQGLEFLIYFQGNSAPDKSGLPSDRFSAERTGGSVSTLTIQRTQQEDSAVYLCASSFDAGTGRETQYFGPGTRLLVL.

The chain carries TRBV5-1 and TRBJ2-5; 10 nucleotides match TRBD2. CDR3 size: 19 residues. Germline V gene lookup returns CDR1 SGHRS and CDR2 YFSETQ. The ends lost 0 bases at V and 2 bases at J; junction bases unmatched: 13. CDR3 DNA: TGCGCCAGCAGCTTGGCCGGGCTAGCGGGGGCCTACTTTCAAGAGACCCAGTACTTC. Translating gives CASSLAGLAGAYFQETQYF.

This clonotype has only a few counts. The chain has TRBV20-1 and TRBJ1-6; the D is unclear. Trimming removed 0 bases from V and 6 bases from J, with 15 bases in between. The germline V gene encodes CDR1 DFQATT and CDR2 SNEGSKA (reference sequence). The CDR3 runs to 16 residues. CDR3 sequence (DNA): TGCAGTGCTAGAGATAACCCAGTCAAGGTTAATTCACCCCTCCACTTT. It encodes CSARDNPVKVNSPLHF.

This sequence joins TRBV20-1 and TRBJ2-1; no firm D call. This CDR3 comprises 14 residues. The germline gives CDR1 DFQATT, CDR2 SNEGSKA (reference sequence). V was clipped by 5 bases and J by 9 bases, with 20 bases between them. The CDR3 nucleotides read TGCAGTGCTCAACCGGGCCCATCACGCAGTGAGCAGTTCTTC. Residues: CSAQPGPSRSEQFF.

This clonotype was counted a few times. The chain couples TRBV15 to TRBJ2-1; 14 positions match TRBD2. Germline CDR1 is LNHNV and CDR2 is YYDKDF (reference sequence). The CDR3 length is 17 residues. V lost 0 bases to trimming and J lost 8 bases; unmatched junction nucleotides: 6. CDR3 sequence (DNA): TGTGCCACCAGCAGAGAAACCGGGACTAGCGGGGGTTATGAGCAGTTCTTC. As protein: CATSRETGTSGGYEQFF.

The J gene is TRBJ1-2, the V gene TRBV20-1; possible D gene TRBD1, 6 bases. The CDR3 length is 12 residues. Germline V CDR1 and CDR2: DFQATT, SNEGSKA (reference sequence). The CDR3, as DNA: TGCAGGGCGACAGGCTTTAACTATGGCTACACCTTC. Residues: CRATGFNYGYTF.

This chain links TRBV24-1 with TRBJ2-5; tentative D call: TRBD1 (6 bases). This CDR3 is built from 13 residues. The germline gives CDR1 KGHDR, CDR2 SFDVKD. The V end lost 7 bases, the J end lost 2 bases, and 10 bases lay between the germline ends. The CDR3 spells CATSLQGQETQYF. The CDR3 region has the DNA TGTGCCACCAGCCTCCAGGGGCAAGAGACCCAGTACTTC.

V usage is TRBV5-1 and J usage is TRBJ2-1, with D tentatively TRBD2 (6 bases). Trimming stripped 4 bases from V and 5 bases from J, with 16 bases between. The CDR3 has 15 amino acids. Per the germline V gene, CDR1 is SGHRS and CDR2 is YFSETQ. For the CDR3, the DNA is TGCGCCAGCAGCCCGGGTCAGGGACTTCACAATGAGCAGTTCTTC. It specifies CASSPGQGLHNEQFF.

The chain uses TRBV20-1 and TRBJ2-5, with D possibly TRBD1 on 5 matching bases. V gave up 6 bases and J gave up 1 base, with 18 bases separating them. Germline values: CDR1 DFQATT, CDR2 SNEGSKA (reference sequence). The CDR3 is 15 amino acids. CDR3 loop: CSANCPDGAQETQYF. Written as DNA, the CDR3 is TGCAGTGCAAATTGCCCGGATGGGGCCCAAGAGACCCAGTACTTC.

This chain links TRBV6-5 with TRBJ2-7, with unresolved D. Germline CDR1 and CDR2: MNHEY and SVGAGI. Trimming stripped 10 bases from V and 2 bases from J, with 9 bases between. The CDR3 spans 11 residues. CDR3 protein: CATRRAYEQYF. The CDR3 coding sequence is TGTGCCACCCGGCGCGCCTACGAGCAGTACTTC.

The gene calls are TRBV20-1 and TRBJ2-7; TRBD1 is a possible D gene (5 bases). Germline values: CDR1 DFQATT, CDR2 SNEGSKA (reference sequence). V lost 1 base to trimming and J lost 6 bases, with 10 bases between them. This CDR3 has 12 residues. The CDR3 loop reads CSARGQGSEQYF. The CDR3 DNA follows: TGCAGTGCTAGAGGGCAGGGCAGCGAGCAGTACTTC.

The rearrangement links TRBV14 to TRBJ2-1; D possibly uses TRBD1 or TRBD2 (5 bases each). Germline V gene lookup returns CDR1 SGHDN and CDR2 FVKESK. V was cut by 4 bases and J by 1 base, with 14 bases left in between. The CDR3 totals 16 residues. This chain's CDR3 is CASSRAAGTSYNEQFF. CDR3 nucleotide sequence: TGTGCCAGCAGCCGGGCGGCTGGGACGTCCTACAATGAGCAGTTCTTC. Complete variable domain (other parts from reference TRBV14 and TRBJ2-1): EAGVTQFPSHSVIEKGQTVTLRCDPISGHDNLYWYRRVMGKEIKFLLHFVKESKQDESGMPNNRFLAERTGGTYSTLKVQPAELEDSGVYFCASSRAAGTSYNEQFFGPGTRLTVL.